The clone carrying this T cell receptor beta chain was observed once. Its specificity is not known. The PCR ran on 60 Vbeta and 13 Jbeta primers. The table came from immunoSEQ multiplex PCR; TCRdb's copy has only in-frame clones and leaves some out. This sample has fewer than 200,000 clones, with approximately 79% found just once. These data belong to a study of cytomegalovirus exposure and HLA in healthy donors. Overall study findings and caveats: Reports described diagnosis of cytomegalovirus status by the classifier as highly specific and sensitive.

V dropped 3 bases and J dropped 4 bases, with 13 bases sitting between them. This CDR3 has 14 amino acids. Germline V CDR1 and CDR2: MNHEY, SMNVEV (reference sequence). Sequencing used PBMCs. This sequence was found in a man aged 35 to 55 in good health and CMV-seropositive. The chain has TRBV27 and TRBJ2-7; D is perhaps TRBD1 (6 bases). CDR3 loop: CASSFRLQGYEQYF. CDR3 DNA sequence: TGTGCCAGCAGTTTTCGACTACAGGGTTACGAGCAGTACTTC.